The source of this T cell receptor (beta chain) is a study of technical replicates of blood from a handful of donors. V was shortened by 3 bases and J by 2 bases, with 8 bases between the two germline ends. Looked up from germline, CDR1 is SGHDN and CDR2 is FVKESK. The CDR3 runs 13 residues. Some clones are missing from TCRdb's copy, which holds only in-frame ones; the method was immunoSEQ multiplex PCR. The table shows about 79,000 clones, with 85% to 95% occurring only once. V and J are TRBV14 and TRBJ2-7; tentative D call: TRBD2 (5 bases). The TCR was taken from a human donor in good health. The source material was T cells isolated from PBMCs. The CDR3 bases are TGTGCCAGCAGCCAGGAGGTGGCCTACGAGCAGTACTTC. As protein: CASSQEVAYEQYF.